This T cell receptor beta chain was sequenced during a study of shared clonotypes between healthy human individuals. Study-wide results and caveats: Sharing across four donors was highest in naive CD4 (around 5%) and lowest in memory CD8 (around 0.4%).

The V end was cut by 5 bases, the J end by 3 bases, with 17 bases between. The CDR3 covers 15 residues. Germline V lookup: CDR1 SEHNR, CDR2 FQNEAQ (reference sequence). As for this clone: Its antigen remains unknown.

The DNA input per sorted-subset replicate PCR was about 190 ng, corresponding to 28,000 or so T cell genomes. This table comes from immunoSEQ multiplex PCR, and its TCRdb copy is limited to in-frame clones, with some not included. The data show about 590,000 clones, over 95% seen once. Naive CD8 cells lacked CD45RO and underwent positive selection for CCR7, leaving out terminally differentiated effector memory CD45RA+ cells. The sequenced material came from naive CD8+ T cells sorted from blood. The receptor was derived from a woman aged 30 to 39 in good health. The chain combines TRBV7-9 with TRBJ2-7, with D possibly called TRBD1 or TRBD2 (6 bases each). The CDR3 nucleotides are TGTGCCAGCAGCACCTACCAACAGGGAGGCTACGAGCAGTACTTC. It encodes CASSTYQQGGYEQYF.